These 5 T cell receptor beta chains were sequenced from one sample in a study of HIV-infected children after antiretroviral therapy interruption (dated by TCRdb to between 2018 and 2021). Receptor libraries were prepared by 3' RACE. Sequencing used an Illumina MiSeq. To correct PCR amplification bias, TCR libraries were generated from RNA with a 3' RACE protocol that used unique molecular identifiers. TCRdb reanalyzed the raw reads on its own, using fastp at Q25 for trimming and MiXCR for clone calling, and kept in-frame beta chains. CDR3 protein sequences are deduplicated, and each keeps its most common genes and DNA. This sample gives 40,000 to 50,000 distinct CDR3 sequences in total; roughly 4% of them show up just once. Roughly 0.7% of the sample belongs to the ten largest clones. This specimen's treatment or condition label, interpreted: PENTA 11 planned treatment interruption arm or continuous ART arm.

The sample was CD45RA+ CD4+ T cells from PBMCs, pooled from several time points, taken from a donor given antiretroviral therapy, either interrupted or continuous. Reading the label with the study, this specimen's cell subset or site is: naive CD4+ CD45RA+ CD45RO- T cells. The origin of the receptors is a pool of human donors with HIV.

This clonotype was recorded many times. This sequence joins TRBV5-1 and TRBJ2-6, with no clear D. CDR1 and CDR2 from the germline V gene are SGHRS and YFSETQ. The CDR3 loop spans 15 amino acids. V was trimmed by 3 bases and J by 2 bases, leaving 9 bases between them. This CDR3 reads CASSSTGPGANVLTF. The CDR3 coding sequence is TGCGCCAGCAGCTCGACCGGACCTGGGGCCAACGTCCTGACTTTC.

J is TRBJ2-2 and V is TRBV30; TRBD1 matches 7 bases. CDR1 and CDR2 from the germline V gene are GTSNPN and SVGIG (reference sequence). The CDR3 consists of 13 residues. The ends lost 0 bases at V and 5 bases at J; junction bases unmatched: 0. The CDR3 is CAWSVQGTGELFF. The CDR3 DNA follows: TGTGCCTGGAGTGTACAGGGGACCGGGGAGCTGTTTTTT.

This clonotype showed up many times. The chain employs TRBV11-2 and TRBJ2-7; the D is unclear. CDR3 size: 10 residues. Germline CDR1 SGHAT, CDR2 FQNNGV. The germline V and J ends were trimmed by 5 bases and 4 bases, with 3 bases remaining between them. The CDR3 is CASSKYEQYF. In nucleotides, the CDR3 is TGTGCCAGCAGCAAGTACGAGCAGTACTTC.

The chain joins TRBV3-1 to TRBJ1-5, with D maybe TRBD1 (6 bases). Looked up from germline, CDR1 is LGHDT and CDR2 is YNNKEL (reference sequence). V was clipped by 0 bases and J by 7 bases, with 16 bases between them. The CDR3 runs to 16 residues. The CDR3 DNA is TGTGCCAGCAGCCAAGATCTGACGGCAGGGGCCCAGCCCCAGCATTTT. Its protein product is CASSQDLTAGAQPQHF.

This clonotype was found many times. V gene TRBV20-1 combines with J gene TRBJ1-2, with 8 bases lining up with TRBD1. The CDR3 extends over 14 amino acids. CDR1 and CDR2 from the germline V gene are DFQATT and SNEGSKA (reference sequence). After removal of 3 bases from V and 5 bases from J, the junction contained 8 bases not matched to a gene. The CDR3 loop is CSASYTGGGYGYTF. CDR3 nucleotides: TGCAGTGCTAGCTATACAGGGGGAGGATATGGCTACACCTTC.